This passage covers 31 T cell receptor beta chains from one sample sequenced in a study of T cells in Graves' hyperthyroidism and ophthalmopathy (dated by TCRdb to the late 2010s). Libraries were made using multiplex PCR. Sequencing used an Illumina HiSeq 2000. TCR beta CDR3 regions were amplified from RNA transcripts. The first round of RT-PCR for the TCR CDR3 was performed with the HTBI primer set and the Qiagen OneStep RT-PCR kit. Using fastp trimming at Q25 and MiXCR clonotype assembly, TCRdb reanalyzed the public sequencing data and kept in-frame beta chains. Entries that share a CDR3 protein sequence are merged under the most common genes and DNA. Recorded for this sample are some 200,000 distinct CDR3 sequences; about a sixth of them occurred a single time. The biggest ten clones account for 50% of the sample. The sequencing input was blood. Receptors were obtained from a man aged 45-60 years with Graves' hyperthyroidism.

This clonotype came up once. This clone may be a read error of a much larger clone one base away. The chain carries TRBV2 and TRBJ2-7; 8 nucleotides match TRBD2. Germline CDR1 SNHLY, CDR2 FYNNEI. Losses at the gene ends were 10 bases for V and 5 bases for J; bases not matched to a gene: 13. This CDR3 is built from 14 residues. CDR3 protein: CATHRGGNSHEQYF. CDR3 bases: TGTGCCACCCACCGGGGGGGCAATTCCCACGAGCAGTACTTC.

This clonotype was observed a few times. V gene TRBV5-6 combines with J gene TRBJ2-5; 7 positions match TRBD1. The germline V gene encodes CDR1 SGHDT and CDR2 YYEEEE. The V gene end was trimmed by 4 bases and the J gene end by 2 bases; junction bases not matched to a gene: 5. The CDR3 is made up of 14 amino acids. The CDR3, as DNA: TGTGCCAGCAGCCTGGACAGGCCTCAAGAGACCCAGTACTTC. Translation: CASSLDRPQETQYF.

As to this clonotype: Since a much larger clone is just one base distant, this may be a read error. The chain joins TRBV30 to TRBJ1-1; D unclear. This CDR3 has 14 residues. Germline-derived CDR1 and CDR2 are GTSNPN and SVGIG (reference sequence). The CDR3: CAWSVRGINTEALF. CDR3 in DNA: TGTGCCTGGAGTGTACGAGGGATCAACACTGAAGCTCTCTTT.

The CDR3 here is CASSMSTVAGGYQETQYF. The CDR3 DNA follows: TGTGCCAGTAGTATGTCTACGGTGGCTGGGGGGTACCAAGAGACCCAGTACTTC. The chain has TRBV19 and TRBJ2-5, with a weak D call TRBD2 (6 bases). The CDR3 totals 18 residues. Germline assignment: CDR1 LNHDA and CDR2 SQIVND (reference sequence). The V and J ends lost 3 bases and 0 bases respectively, with 20 bases between them.

This chain links TRBV7-3 with TRBJ2-1, with 8 bases fitting TRBD2. The CDR3 runs to 14 residues. From germline, CDR1 is SGHTA and CDR2 FQGTGA. The J segment lost 8 bases and the V segment lost 5 bases, leaving 8 bases of the junction unmatched. CDR3 sequence: CASSISGTGYEQFF. CDR3 DNA: TGTGCCAGCAGCATTAGCGGGACCGGGTATGAGCAGTTCTTC.

This clonotype was seen a handful of times. The chain combines TRBV6-2 or TRBV6-3 with TRBJ1-4, with no clear D. The CDR3 sequence is 16 residues long. CDR1 MNHEY and CDR2 SVGEGT come from the germline V gene. The V end was cut by 8 bases, the J end by 2 bases, with 18 bases between. The CDR3: CASQGSLLRTNEKLFF. Here the CDR3 DNA reads TGTGCCAGCCAAGGGAGTCTGCTCAGGACTAATGAAAAACTGTTTTTT.

In nucleotides, the CDR3 is TGCAGCGTTGAAGATTGGGACTCTAGTGAAGCTTTCTTT. Protein: CSVEDWDSSEAFF. The rearrangement joins TRBV29-1 to TRBJ1-1; D might be TRBD1 (5 bases). There are 13 residues in the CDR3. Germline-derived CDR1 and CDR2 are SQVTM and ANQGSEA. Between the trimmed V and J ends, which lost 0 bases and 7 bases, there was a span of 12 bases.

This clonotype was found many times. This chain links TRBV6-5 with TRBJ2-3; D gene unclear. Germline V gene data show CDR1 as MNHEY and CDR2 as SVGAGI. V shed 2 bases and J shed 2 bases, with 11 bases lying between them. The CDR3 runs to 15 residues. DNA of the CDR3: TGTGCCAGCAGTTACAATAGTCGAACCACAGATACGCAGTATTTT. It translates to CASSYNSRTTDTQYF.

The rearrangement joins TRBV20-1 to TRBJ2-1; 11 bases align to TRBD2. The CDR3 totals 16 residues. Trimming removed 6 bases from V and 7 bases from J; junction bases left unmatched: 14. Germline values: CDR1 DFQATT, CDR2 SNEGSKA (reference sequence). CDR3 region: CSAGTSGYLKGNEQFF. The CDR3 region has the DNA TGCAGTGCCGGGACTAGCGGATACTTAAAGGGGAATGAGCAGTTCTTC.

This clonotype was counted a few times. The chain links TRBV28 to TRBJ2-7; the match to TRBD2 covers 11 bases. CDR1 is MDHEN, CDR2 SYDVKM, per germline. The CDR3 runs 14 residues. After removal of 6 bases from V and 4 bases from J, the junction contained 5 bases not matched to a gene. The DNA for the CDR3 is TGTGCCAGCAGACCGGGACTAGCGGTGTACGAGCAGTACTTC. Its protein product is CASRPGLAVYEQYF.

This clonotype has a count of ten or more. The chain recombines TRBV2 with TRBJ1-4; no firm D call. The length of the CDR3 is 14 residues. V lost 8 bases and J lost 3, with 13 bases in between. Germline V lookup: CDR1 SNHLY, CDR2 FYNNEI. CDR3 in DNA: TGTGCCAGCTCCCAGGCGGCCGCTAATGAAAAACTGTTTTTT. This gives the protein CASSQAAANEKLFF. Based on the CDR3 plus reference TRBV2 and TRBJ1-4, the full variable domain is EPEVTQTPSHQVTQMGQEVILRCVPISNHLYFYWYRQILGQKVEFLVSFYNNEISEKSEIFDDQFSVERPDGSNFTLKIRSTKLEDSAMYFCASSQAAANEKLFFGSGTQLSVL.

This clonotype appeared many times. The CDR3 spells CASSPRVVADTQYF. The CDR3 DNA sequence: TGTGCCAGCTCACCACGGGTAGTGGCAGATACGCAGTATTTT. The J gene is TRBJ2-3, the V gene TRBV18; the D is unclear. V was clipped by 1 base and J by 4 bases, with 9 bases between them. Germline V gene sequence: CDR1 KGHSH, CDR2 LQKENI. This CDR3 spans 14 amino acids.

This clonotype was counted at least ten times. V and J are TRBV5-1 and TRBJ2-7; 7 bases line up with TRBD1. Germline CDR1 and CDR2: SGHRS and YFSETQ. This CDR3 contains 11 residues. V was pared by 4 bases and J by 7 bases, with 2 bases of the junction left unmatched. The CDR3 sequence is CASSADREQYF. Here the CDR3 DNA reads TGCGCCAGCAGCGCGGACAGGGAGCAGTACTTC.

This rearrangement joins TRBV7-2 to TRBJ2-5; 7 bases align to TRBD2. The V and J ends lost 5 bases and 5 bases, in that order; junction bases with no gene match: 11. Per the germline V gene, CDR1 is SGHTA and CDR2 is FQGNSA. CDR3 length: 15 amino acids. Here the CDR3 reads CASSLGDSGRETQYF. The CDR3 region has the DNA TGTGCCAGCAGCCTGGGGGATAGCGGGCGGGAGACCCAGTACTTC.

The gene calls are TRBV11-3 and TRBJ2-1; 7 bases are shared with TRBD2. V dropped 2 bases and J dropped 2; count of bases not matched to a gene: 0. This CDR3 contains 14 residues. Looked up from germline, CDR1 is SGHNT and CDR2 is YENEEA. CDR3 in amino acids: CASSLRGAYNEQFF. Here the CDR3 DNA reads TGTGCCAGCAGCTTACGGGGGGCCTACAATGAGCAGTTCTTC.

This clonotype was seen at least ten times. V is TRBV6-2 or TRBV6-3 and J is TRBJ2-2, with 7 bases that match TRBD1. The V segment lost 2 bases and the J segment 5 bases; nucleotides outside the gene matches: 8. This CDR3 spans 16 amino acids. Looked up from germline, CDR1 is MNHEY and CDR2 is SVGEGT. The CDR3 reads CASSYPRRGLTGELFF. Written as DNA, the CDR3 is TGTGCCAGCAGTTACCCCCGCAGGGGGTTGACCGGGGAGCTGTTTTTT.

The rearrangement joins TRBV6-7 to TRBJ2-1; D is uncertain. TRBV6-7 is marked as an open reading frame, function uncertain. Trimming removed 4 bases from V and 1 base from J, with 20 bases in between. The CDR3 totals 18 residues. This CDR3 is CASSSNTRNPESYNEQFF. The CDR3 nucleotides are TGTGCCAGCAGTTCCAATACCCGCAACCCAGAGTCCTACAATGAGCAGTTCTTC.

This clonotype was recorded many times. V and J are TRBV12-3 or TRBV12-4 and TRBJ1-2; 9 bases line up with TRBD1. V was clipped by 4 bases and J by 7 bases; unmatched bases: 16. The CDR3 is made up of 17 amino acids. Here the CDR3 reads CASSYRISNNRGLGYTF. DNA for the CDR3: TGTGCCAGCAGTTACCGGATTAGTAACAACAGGGGGCTTGGCTACACCTTC.

A note on this clonotype: A much larger clone sits a single nucleotide away, making a read error possible. The gene calls are TRBV2 and TRBJ2-3; no reliable D call. CDR3 length equals 14 residues. V was shortened by 2 bases and J by 2 bases, with 8 bases between the two germline ends. Germline V gene lookup returns CDR1 SNHLY and CDR2 FYNNEI. This chain's CDR3 is CASSEPRSTDTQYF. CDR3 bases: TGTGCCAGCAGTGAACCACGTTCCACAGATACGCAGTATTTT.

As regards this clonotype: A much larger clone is a single base away; this may be a read error. The genes are TRBV9 and TRBJ2-1; possible D gene TRBD2, 6 bases. The CDR3 totals 16 residues. Germline V lookup: CDR1 SGDLS, CDR2 YYNGEE. V dropped 3 bases and J dropped 10 bases, with 23 bases sitting between them. This chain's CDR3 is CASSAPRASERVEQFF. The CDR3 nucleotides are TGTGCCAGCAGCGCCCCGCGAGCTAGCGAGAGAGTGGAGCAGTTCTTC. Looking up the rest from reference TRBV9 and TRBJ2-1 gives the full variable domain: DSGVTQTPKHLITATGQRVTLRCSPRSGDLSVYWYQQSLDQGLQFLIQYYNGEERAKGNILERFSAQQFPDLHSELNLSSLELGDSALYFCASSAPRASERVEQFFGPGTRLTVL.

This clonotype was observed a handful of times. The rearrangement links TRBV15 to TRBJ1-2; no definite D call. Germline CDR1 LNHNV, CDR2 YYDKDF (reference sequence). V gave up 0 bases and J gave up 2 bases, with 10 bases separating them. This CDR3 has 15 amino acids. The CDR3 coding sequence is TGTGCCACCAGCAGAGAGGGGTGGGGAAACTATGGCTACACCTTC. Translated: CATSREGWGNYGYTF.

At least ten counts were recorded for this clonotype. The chain joins TRBV20-1 to TRBJ2-7; TRBD1 aligns across 12 bases. The CDR3 length is 15 residues. The trim removed 3 bases at V and 5 bases at J, leaving 8 bases unmatched. The germline V gene has CDR1 DFQATT and CDR2 SNEGSKA (reference sequence). CDR3: CSASGWGQGADEQYF. The CDR3 DNA sequence: TGCAGTGCTAGCGGGTGGGGACAGGGGGCGGACGAGCAGTACTTC.

The chain uses TRBV10-3 and TRBJ2-3; 14 bases align to TRBD2. V shed 7 bases, J shed 6 bases, and the junction held 6 bases outside the gene matches. The CDR3 is 15 residues long. CDR1 ENHRY and CDR2 SYGVKD come from the germline V gene. CDR3 sequence reads: CAIKGLAGVSDTQYF. CDR3 bases: TGTGCCATCAAGGGACTAGCGGGAGTGTCGGATACGCAGTATTTT.

This clonotype came up many times. This chain joins TRBV3-1 and TRBJ2-1; TRBD2 matches 12 bases. The CDR3 totals 15 residues. CDR1 is LGHDT, CDR2 YNNKEL, per germline (reference sequence). With 4 bases clipped from V and 9 bases from J, the junction kept 7 bases outside the gene matches. CDR3 sequence (DNA): TGTGCCAGCAGCCGCGGACTAGCGGGACAGGGTGAGCAGTTCTTC. The encoded protein is CASSRGLAGQGEQFF.

About this clonotype: This clone may be a read error of a much larger clone one base away. This rearrangement joins TRBV30 to TRBJ1-4, with 8 bases that match TRBD1. The CDR3 has 16 amino acids. CDR1 and CDR2 (germline): GTSNPN, SVGIG (reference sequence). With V trimmed by 4 bases and J by 4 bases, 11 bases remained unmatched. The CDR3 bases are TGTGCCTGGAATGTAGGGACGGGACAGGTTAATGAAAAACTGTTTTTT. Protein sequence: CAWNVGTGQVNEKLFF.

The chain carries TRBV20-1 and TRBJ1-5; D gene unclear. The CDR3 spans 12 residues. CDR1 is DFQATT and CDR2 is SNEGSKA in the germline V gene (reference sequence). The V end lost 6 bases, the J end lost 6 bases, and 12 bases lay between the germline ends. The CDR3 sequence is CSAVSGSQPQHF. CDR3 coding DNA: TGCAGTGCAGTCAGTGGGAGTCAGCCCCAGCATTTT.

This clonotype was counted many times. The rearrangement uses TRBV7-6 and TRBJ2-1; 11 bases agree with TRBD2. The germline CDR1 and CDR2 sequences are SGHVS and FNYEAQ. V was clipped by 3 bases and J by 0 bases; unmatched bases: 4. This CDR3 contains 17 residues. The CDR3: CASSLGTSGYSYNEQFF. In DNA, the CDR3 is TGTGCCAGCAGCTTGGGGACTAGCGGTTACTCCTACAATGAGCAGTTCTTC.

The V call is TRBV9, the J call TRBJ2-2; D is possibly TRBD2 (6 bases). CDR1 is SGDLS and CDR2 is YYNGEE in the germline V gene. There are 15 residues in the CDR3. The V and J ends lost 6 bases and 4 bases respectively, with 16 bases between them. This chain's CDR3 is CASIPGGPGTGELFF. The CDR3 bases are TGTGCCAGCATCCCCGGAGGGCCGGGCACCGGGGAGCTGTTTTTT.

The V call is TRBV12-3 or TRBV12-4, the J call TRBJ1-4; TRBD1 aligns across 8 bases. V lost 3 bases to trimming and J lost 5 bases; unmatched junction nucleotides: 14. This CDR3 is built from 18 residues. CDR3 sequence reads: CASSLSSRGLLTNEKLFF. The CDR3 DNA reads as TGTGCCAGCAGTTTGTCCAGCAGGGGGCTACTTACCAATGAAAAACTGTTTTTT.

V usage is TRBV11-2 and J usage is TRBJ1-1; D may be TRBD1 (5 bases). The germline CDR1 and CDR2 sequences are SGHAT and FQNNGV. The length of the CDR3 is 15 residues. V was trimmed by 5 bases and J by 4 bases, leaving 17 bases between them. The CDR3 region has the DNA TGTGCCAGCAGCCACGGGGCCCTGGGGACCACTGAAGCTTTCTTT. This encodes CASSHGALGTTEAFF.

This clonotype showed up many times. The chain carries TRBV7-2 and TRBJ1-4; no reliable D call. Germline assignment: CDR1 SGHTA and CDR2 FQGNSA. V dropped 5 bases and J dropped 8 bases, with 9 bases sitting between them. This CDR3 is 12 amino acids long. DNA of the CDR3: TGTGCCAGCAGCCGACCACGGGAAAAACTGTTTTTT. Its translation: CASSRPREKLFF.